The clone carrying this TCR beta chain appeared a few times. The antigen is undetermined. Through template switching, a universal primer site was introduced, and the cDNA contained unique molecular identifiers. Each CDR3 protein gets one entry after TCRdb re-called the 5' RACE reads with MiXCR. The profile shows about 220,000 distinct CDR3 sequences, approximately 9% of them singletons. This sample is drawn from a study of identical twins. Findings of the study overall: The authors drew conclusions from cross-sectional statistical analysis rather than following the same donors. Analyses of zero insertions could, in part, be confounded by invariant MAIT and iNKT cells.

Losses at the gene ends were 5 bases for V and 5 bases for J; bases not matched to a gene: 12. There are 18 residues in the CDR3. The germline V gene has CDR1 SGHAT and CDR2 FQNNGV. This TCR derives from a woman aged 18-29 years in good health. Material for sequencing was memory (CD45RO+) T cells sorted from blood. The rearrangement links TRBV11-2 to TRBJ2-3, with TRBD2 matching over 14 bases. CDR3 nucleotide sequence: TGTGCCAGCAGCCAAATAACGGGACTAGCGGGAGTGGTAGATACGCAGTATTTT. This gives the protein CASSQITGLAGVVDTQYF. Variable domain in full (rest from reference TRBV11-2 and TRBJ2-3): EAGVAQSPRYKIIEKRQSVAFWCNPISGHATLYWYQQILGQGPKLLIQFQNNGVVDDSQLPKDRFSAERLKGVDSTLKIQPAKLEDSAVYLCASSQITGLAGVVDTQYFGPGTRLTVL.